Listed here are 26 T cell receptor beta chains from one sample, sequenced in a study of regulatory T cells in long-lasting Graves disease. Noted time point: newly diagnosed GD, antithyroid drugs for less than 3 months. Isolated PBMC RNA provided the starting material for the TCR library. Sequencing libraries for TCR beta were prepared with iRepertoire HTBI primers and Arm-PCR of CDR3 regions. Using its own MiXCR run on the multiplex PCR reads, TCRdb lists one record per CDR3 protein. Here the sample spans 400,000 to 500,000 distinct CDR3 sequences, 14% being singletons. The data also belong to a second study, concerning T cells in Graves' hyperthyroidism and ophthalmopathy.

The sequences come from peripheral blood mononuclear cells (PBMCs), collected at new diagnosis, from a patient treated with antithyroid drugs. Receptor source: a woman aged 50 to 60 with Graves disease.

This clonotype was recorded many times. V is TRBV20-1 and J is TRBJ1-2; 7 bases agree with TRBD1. V trimming: 1 base; J trimming: 3 bases; junction bases outside the gene matches: 11. The V gene's germline CDR1 is DFQATT and CDR2 SNEGSKA (reference sequence). The CDR3 spans 16 residues. The CDR3 spells CSARGQGGTYYYGYTF. CDR3 nucleotide sequence: TGCAGTGCTAGAGGACAGGGAGGGACTTACTACTATGGCTACACCTTC.

The gene calls are TRBV6-2 or TRBV6-3 and TRBJ1-5; a weak D match, TRBD1 (6 bases). Germline values: CDR1 MNHEY, CDR2 SVGEGT. This CDR3 spans 14 amino acids. V lost 0 bases to trimming and J lost 6 bases, with 9 bases between them. CDR3 in DNA: TGTGCCAGCAGTTACTCGGGGGCTAGTCAGCCCCAGCATTTT. This sequence encodes CASSYSGASQPQHF.

The chain joins TRBV28 to TRBJ1-5, with TRBD1 matching 8 bases. Germline V gene lookup returns CDR1 MDHEN and CDR2 SYDVKM. CDR3 length equals 14 residues. With 8 bases clipped from V and 5 bases from J, the junction kept 8 bases outside the gene matches. CDR3 nucleotide sequence: TGTGCCAGCGGTTCGGACAGGGCTGATCAGCCCCAGCATTTT. This codes for CASGSDRADQPQHF. Variable domain in full (rest from reference TRBV28 and TRBJ1-5): DVKVTQSSRYLVKRTGEKVFLECVQDMDHENMFWYRQDPGLGLRLIYFSYDVKMKEKGDIPEGYSVSREKKERFSLILESASTNQTSMYLCASGSDRADQPQHFGDGTRLSIL.

The rearrangement joins TRBV30 to TRBJ2-1; 12 nucleotides match TRBD2. Trimming took 0 bases from V and 5 from J; bases not matched to a gene: 2. The CDR3 loop spans 15 amino acids. Per the germline V gene, CDR1 is GTSNPN and CDR2 is SVGIG (reference sequence). The CDR3 coding sequence is TGTGCCTGGAGTGTAGGACTAGCGGGAAACAATGAGCAGTTCTTC. It encodes CAWSVGLAGNNEQFF.

This clonotype appeared many times. The V and J genes are TRBV28 and TRBJ1-4; D gene ambiguous. Germline CDR1 is MDHEN and CDR2 is SYDVKM. Between the trimmed V and J ends, which lost 3 bases and 7 bases, there was a span of 6 bases. The CDR3 sequence is 12 residues long. The CDR3 region is CASSLAVEKLFF. In nucleotides, the CDR3 is TGTGCCAGCAGTTTGGCAGTTGAAAAACTGTTTTTT.

The sample holds many counts of this clonotype. This chain uses TRBV10-3 with TRBJ2-1; D is perhaps TRBD2 (6 bases). The CDR3 is 14 residues long. V lost 7 bases and J 9 bases, leaving 19 bases between the germline ends. Germline loops: CDR1 ENHRY, CDR2 SYGVKD. The CDR3 sequence is CAITSGTQEFEQFF. The CDR3 DNA follows: TGTGCCATCACCTCCGGGACTCAAGAGTTTGAGCAGTTCTTC.

Many counts were recorded for this clonotype. This chain links TRBV2 with TRBJ2-2; D unclear. In germline, CDR1 is SNHLY, CDR2 FYNNEI. The CDR3 spans 16 residues. V lost 2 bases to trimming and J lost 4 bases, with 14 bases between them. The DNA for the CDR3 is TGTGCCAGCAGTGAAAGGGTTAGCCGCGGCACCGGGGAGCTGTTTTTT. As protein: CASSERVSRGTGELFF.

This clonotype was counted many times. V gene TRBV28 combines with J gene TRBJ2-5; 13 bases match TRBD2. The V gene's germline CDR1 is MDHEN and CDR2 SYDVKM. The V gene end was trimmed by 6 bases and the J gene end by 4 bases; junction bases not matched to a gene: 8. This CDR3 is built from 16 residues. CDR3 coding DNA: TGTGCCAGCAGCGCGCGCCGGACTAGCGGGAGAGAGACCCAGTACTTC. Its translation is CASSARRTSGRETQYF.

This clonotype showed up many times. The gene calls are TRBV28 and TRBJ1-1; possible D gene TRBD1, 6 bases. CDR3 length equals 14 residues. The germline gives CDR1 MDHEN, CDR2 SYDVKM. V shed 9 bases and J shed 1 base, with 15 bases lying between them. Here the CDR3 reads CASTRDTENTEAFF. CDR3 DNA sequence: TGTGCCAGTACCCGGGACACCGAGAACACTGAAGCTTTCTTT. Variable domain in full (rest from reference TRBV28 and TRBJ1-1): DVKVTQSSRYLVKRTGEKVFLECVQDMDHENMFWYRQDPGLGLRLIYFSYDVKMKEKGDIPEGYSVSREKKERFSLILESASTNQTSMYLCASTRDTENTEAFFGQGTRLTVV.

There are a few counts of this clonotype. The chain recombines TRBV29-1 with TRBJ2-2, with unresolved D. With 4 bases removed from V and 0 bases from J, the gap between germline ends came to 3 bases. CDR1 is SQVTM and CDR2 is ANQGSEA in the germline V gene. This CDR3 is 12 amino acids long. The chain's CDR3 is CSVVSNTGELFF. The CDR3 DNA sequence: TGCAGCGTTGTTTCGAACACCGGGGAGCTGTTTTTT.

The chain uses TRBV6-2 or TRBV6-3 and TRBJ2-7, with 7 bases lining up with TRBD1. The germline V gene has CDR1 MNHEY and CDR2 SVGEGT. This CDR3 contains 17 residues. The V and J ends lost 2 bases and 2 bases, in that order; junction bases with no gene match: 12. The CDR3 loop is CASSYGVDRVLAYEQYF. The DNA for the CDR3 is TGTGCCAGCAGTTACGGGGTTGACAGGGTATTAGCCTACGAGCAGTACTTC.

A word on this clonotype: With a much larger clone just one base away, this may be a read error. The chain employs TRBV28 and TRBJ2-7, with 7 bases matching TRBD1. With 3 bases clipped from V and 0 bases from J, the junction kept 8 bases outside the gene matches. CDR1 and CDR2 (germline): MDHEN, SYDVKM. This CDR3 spans 16 amino acids. Written as DNA, the CDR3 is TGTGCCAGCAGTTTGTCGGTCGGACAGGACTCCTACGAGCAGTACTTC. The encoded protein is CASSLSVGQDSYEQYF.

This clonotype occurred many times. The rearrangement joins TRBV6-2 or TRBV6-3 to TRBJ1-1, with D possibly matching TRBD1 (6 bases). CDR3 length equals 15 residues. From germline, CDR1 is MNHEY and CDR2 SVGEGT. V shed 5 bases and J shed 4 bases, with 17 bases lying between them. The CDR3 DNA reads as TGTGCCAGCAGTGATTGGAGGACAGTCATCACTGAAGCTTTCTTT. It translates to CASSDWRTVITEAFF.

This clonotype showed up many times. The V and J genes are TRBV19 and TRBJ1-1; 7 bases agree with TRBD1. This CDR3 is built from 18 residues. After removal of 7 bases from V and 1 base from J, the junction contained 18 bases not matched to a gene. Germline values: CDR1 LNHDA, CDR2 SQIVND (reference sequence). In nucleotides, the CDR3 is TGTGCCAGTAACGCCGGTGGGGACAGACTAACTTCGAACACTGAAGCTTTCTTT. Translated, it gives CASNAGGDRLTSNTEAFF.

In its sample, this clonotype was seen a few times. This chain uses TRBV24-1 with TRBJ2-1; 7 positions match TRBD2. Germline V gene sequence: CDR1 KGHDR, CDR2 SFDVKD. V was pared by 3 bases and J by 0 bases, with 4 bases of the junction left unmatched. The CDR3 sequence is 16 residues long. In DNA, the CDR3 is TGTGCCACCAGTGATGTGCGCGGGAGCTCCTACAATGAGCAGTTCTTC. Its translation: CATSDVRGSSYNEQFF.

This clonotype was observed many times. The chain links TRBV12-3 or TRBV12-4 to TRBJ2-1; D gene uncertain. The CDR3 spans 13 residues. Trimming pared 5 bases from V and 4 bases from J, leaving 9 bases between. The CDR3 is CASSTRRYNEQFF. CDR3 nucleotides: TGTGCCAGCAGTACAAGACGGTACAATGAGCAGTTCTTC.

The table lists this clonotype with many counts. This chain joins TRBV12-3 or TRBV12-4 and TRBJ1-1, with 9 bases identical to TRBD1. The CDR3 has 13 amino acids. Germline trimming cut 5 bases from V and 6 bases from J; bases unmatched to any gene: 4. CDR3 amino acids: CASSPTGGAEAFF. Written as DNA, the CDR3 is TGTGCCAGCAGTCCTACAGGGGGCGCTGAAGCTTTCTTT.

Ten or more counts support this clonotype. The V and J genes are TRBV10-3 and TRBJ1-1; D gene uncertain. Trimming cost V 0 bases and J 6 bases, with 8 bases left between them. Germline CDR1 reads ENHRY; CDR2 reads SYGVKD. The CDR3 has 13 amino acids. The CDR3 sequence: CAISESNGAEAFF. The DNA for the CDR3 is TGTGCCATCAGTGAGTCCAACGGCGCTGAAGCTTTCTTT.

This clonotype was seen many times. The chain couples TRBV5-1 to TRBJ2-3; 10 nucleotides agree with TRBD2. Germline lookup yields CDR1 SGHRS and CDR2 YFSETQ. The CDR3 totals 16 residues. V shed 3 bases and J 3 bases; nucleotides not matched to a gene: 7. CDR3 bases: TGCGCCAGCAGCTCGGCTAGCGGGAGTGGTACAGATACGCAGTATTTT. It specifies CASSSASGSGTDTQYF.

This clonotype was recorded a few times. This chain connects TRBV18 to TRBJ2-1; the match to TRBD2 covers 13 bases. The CDR3 has 16 residues. The V and J ends lost 4 bases and 5 bases, in that order; junction bases with no gene match: 5. Germline lookup yields CDR1 KGHSH and CDR2 LQKENI. CDR3 DNA: TGTGCCAGCTCACTCAGACTAGCGGGAGGTAACAATGAGCAGTTCTTC. Translated, it gives CASSLRLAGGNNEQFF.

This clonotype has a count of ten or more. This chain links TRBV28 with TRBJ2-4; 11 positions agree with TRBD1. V shed 4 bases and J 7 bases; nucleotides not matched to a gene: 3. The CDR3 extends over 14 amino acids. Germline lookup yields CDR1 MDHEN and CDR2 SYDVKM. The CDR3 DNA follows: TGTGCCAGCAGTTCAGGACAGGGGGCGAACATTCAGTACTTC. Translating it yields CASSSGQGANIQYF.

The genes are TRBV6-1 and TRBJ1-5; 7 bases line up with TRBD1. CDR1 and CDR2 (germline): MNHNS, SASEGT. V was clipped by 6 bases and J by 0 bases; unmatched bases: 2. The length of the CDR3 is 14 residues. CDR3 protein: CASSRDSSNQPQHF. The CDR3 region has the DNA TGTGCCAGCAGCAGGGACAGTAGCAATCAGCCCCAGCATTTT.

Ten or more counts support this clonotype. One end of the junction is discordant with germline, which a read error may explain. The rearrangement links TRBV28 to TRBJ2-5; 11 nucleotides agree with TRBD2. The CDR3 loop spans 16 amino acids. The germline CDR1 and CDR2 sequences are MDHEN and SYDVKM. CDR3 nucleotides: TGTGCCACCAGTCAACTAGCGGGAGCTCCTCAAGAGACCCAGTACTTC. This gives the protein CATSQLAGAPQETQYF.

This rearrangement joins TRBV27 to TRBJ1-5; D ambiguous. The CDR3 has 15 residues. Germline CDR1 and CDR2: MNHEY and SMNVEV (reference sequence). V was clipped by 5 bases and J by 0 bases, with 11 bases between them. Here the CDR3 DNA reads TGTGCCAGCAGTACCACAGAGTTTAGCAATCAGCCCCAGCATTTT. Amino acid sequence: CASSTTEFSNQPQHF.

This clonotype was seen repeatedly, ten times or more. The chain joins TRBV6-1 to TRBJ2-3; D uncertain. Germline V lookup: CDR1 MNHNS, CDR2 SASEGT. With 10 bases removed from V and 2 bases from J, the gap between germline ends came to 19 bases. CDR3 length equals 15 residues. The chain's CDR3 is CATTPMAVDTDTQYF. The DNA for the CDR3 is TGTGCCACTACGCCTATGGCGGTCGACACAGATACGCAGTATTTT.

This chain uses TRBV25-1 with TRBJ1-3, with unresolved D. Per germline, CDR1 MGHDK and CDR2 SYGVNS. V lost 0 bases and J 1 base, leaving 7 bases between the germline ends. This CDR3 has 15 residues. The chain's CDR3 is CASSEYAGSGNTIYF. The CDR3 nucleotides read TGTGCCAGCAGTGAATATGCCGGATCTGGAAACACCATATATTTT.